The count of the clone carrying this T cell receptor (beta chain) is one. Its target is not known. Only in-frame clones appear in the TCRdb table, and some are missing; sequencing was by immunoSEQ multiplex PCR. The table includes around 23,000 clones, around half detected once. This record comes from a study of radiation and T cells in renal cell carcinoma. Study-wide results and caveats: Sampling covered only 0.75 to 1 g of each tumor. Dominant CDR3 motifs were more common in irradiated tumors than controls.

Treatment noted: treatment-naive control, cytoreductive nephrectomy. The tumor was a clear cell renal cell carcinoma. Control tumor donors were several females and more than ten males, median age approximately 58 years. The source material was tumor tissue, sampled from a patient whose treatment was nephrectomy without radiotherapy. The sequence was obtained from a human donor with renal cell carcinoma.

The CDR3 spells CASSDIGQGGETQYF. In DNA, the CDR3 is TGTGCCAGCAGCGATATCGGACAGGGGGGTGAGACCCAGTACTTC. The chain is built from TRBV14 and TRBJ2-5; 10 nucleotides line up with TRBD1. V lost 5 bases and J lost 5; bases outside the gene matches: 8. The CDR3 runs to 15 residues. Germline values: CDR1 SGHDN, CDR2 FVKESK.